This T cell receptor (beta chain) was sequenced for a study of early T cells in non-severe SARS-CoV-2 infection. Study as a whole: It was bulk RNA from unsorted whole blood that was sequenced, and the chains were unpaired. Study outcomes and limitations: VDJdb-based matching was biased toward anti-spike CD8 responses and missed private and CD4 specificities.

The CDR3 loop spans 14 amino acids. V was shortened by 6 bases and J by 4 bases, with 13 bases between the two germline ends. Germline lookup yields CDR1 DFQATT and CDR2 SNEGSKA (reference sequence). Unique molecular identifier tags were affixed to discrete cDNA molecules. TCRdb reprocessed the 5' RACE reads with MiXCR, giving one entry per CDR3 protein. There are about 49,000 distinct CDR3 sequences in the sample; around 6.9% occur only once, and about 2.8% lies in the top ten. This clonotype was seen a few times. The target antigen is unknown. The clonotype was recovered from an adult who was a healthcare worker with PCR-confirmed SARS-CoV-2 infection or an uninfected control (not recorded which). The input for sequencing was whole blood, taken at baseline. The V gene is TRBV20-1, the J gene TRBJ1-6, with D unresolved. The chain's CDR3 is CSARLGEYNSPLHF. The CDR3 region has the DNA TGCAGTGCAAGACTGGGAGAGTATAATTCACCCCTCCACTTT.